The 4 T cell receptor beta chains below were found in one sample sequenced in a study of beta chain features in type 1 diabetes. Reverse transcribing all isolated RNA meant expressed TCRB transcripts were sequenced. Repertoires were generated with immunoSEQ multiplex PCR, while TCRdb's copy carries only in-frame clones and drops some. The sample shows 150,000 to 170,000 clones, around 8.5% of them seen only once. Sequencing was carried out using central memory CD4+ T cells from blood. The source is a man aged 18 to 30 in good health.

There are a few counts of this clone. V usage is TRBV4-1 and J usage is TRBJ1-2; D may be TRBD1 (5 bases). This CDR3 is 15 amino acids long. The V and J ends lost 7 bases and 8 bases respectively, with 23 bases between them. The germline CDR1 and CDR2 sequences are MGHRA and YSYEKL. CDR3 sequence reads: CASNPPGKGMRGYTF. The CDR3 DNA follows: TGCGCCAGCAACCCGCCAGGGAAAGGCATGCGGGGCTACACCTTC.

This chain joins TRBV18 and TRBJ1-2; unclear D gene. In germline, CDR1 is KGHSH, CDR2 LQKENI. The CDR3 consists of 13 residues. Between the trimmed V and J ends, which lost 3 bases and 4 bases, there was a span of 9 bases. CDR3 loop: CASSPQGGYGYTF. CDR3 bases: TGTGCCAGCTCACCGCAAGGCGGCTATGGCTACACCTTC.

The chain uses TRBV6-1 and TRBJ2-3; 9 bases fit TRBD1. V trimming: 5 bases; J trimming: 4 bases; junction bases outside the gene matches: 7. CDR1 and CDR2 from the germline V gene are MNHNS and SASEGT. CDR3 length: 15 residues. The CDR3 sequence: CASSLNTGGADTQYF. In DNA form, the CDR3 reads TGTGCCAGCAGTCTAAATACAGGGGGCGCAGATACGCAGTATTTT.

The chain is built from TRBV2 and TRBJ2-7; maybe TRBD2 (6 bases). Trimming removed 7 bases at V and 6 bases at J, with 16 bases between. The CDR3 has 13 amino acids. Germline loops: CDR1 SNHLY, CDR2 FYNNEI. CDR3 DNA: TGTGCCAGCACTGGCGGGACGGTACGCGAGCAGTACTTC. Translation gives CASTGGTVREQYF.